The next 26 T cell receptor beta chains were all read from a single sample in a study of CXCR3-negative and CXCR3-positive naive CD8 T cells. It was by 5' RACE with UMI labels that the TRB cDNA libraries were prepared. From its re-call of the 5' RACE reads, TCRdb lists each CDR3 protein once, without DNA. Its table lists around 50,000 distinct CDR3 sequences. The sequenced sample consisted of memory CD8+ T cells from blood. All receptors come from a human donor in good health. Some clones in this sample may be carry-over from other donors' samples.

The chain is built from TRBV28 and TRBJ2-5; the D call from TCRdb, TRBD2, cannot be confirmed without DNA. The CDR3 contains 15 residues. In germline, CDR1 is MDHEN, CDR2 SYDVKM. Here the CDR3 reads CASSPSAALGETQYF. Variable domain in full (rest from reference TRBV28 and TRBJ2-5): DVKVTQSSRYLVKRTGEKVFLECVQDMDHENMFWYRQDPGLGLRLIYFSYDVKMKEKGDIPEGYSVSREKKERFSLILESASTNQTSMYLCASSPSAALGETQYFGPGTRLLVL.

CDR3 in amino acids: CASSQDRHFSTDTQYF. V gene TRBV4-3 combines with J gene TRBJ2-3. CDR3 size: 16 residues. Germline-derived CDR1 and CDR2 are LGHNA and YSLEER.

This sequence joins TRBV29-1 and TRBJ1-2. The CDR3 covers 12 residues. Germline CDR1 and CDR2: SQVTM and ANQGSEA. This chain's CDR3 is CSVDVVGYGYTF.

This chain uses TRBV29-1 with TRBJ2-7. CDR1 SQVTM and CDR2 ANQGSEA come from the germline V gene. CDR3 length: 12 residues. This CDR3 reads CSVEKGKREQYF.

The gene calls are TRBV9 and TRBJ2-1. CDR1 SGDLS and CDR2 YYNGEE come from the germline V gene. The CDR3 covers 13 residues. CDR3 region: CASSVADYNEQFF.

The chain combines TRBV27 with TRBJ2-3. Looked up from germline, CDR1 is MNHEY and CDR2 is SMNVEV (reference sequence). CDR3 size: 14 residues. This CDR3 is CASSLVISTDTQYF.

This clonotype is called medium-sized based on its frequency. V usage is TRBV4-2 and J usage is TRBJ1-4; TCRdb proposes TRBD1, but this gene call is untestable without DNA. The CDR3 length is 16 residues. The germline CDR1 and CDR2 sequences are LGHNA and YNFKEQ. CDR3 loop: CASSQDRGTGGEKLFF.

The chain has TRBV6-6 and TRBJ2-7. The germline gives CDR1 MNHNY, CDR2 SVGAGI (reference sequence). This CDR3 is built from 15 residues. The CDR3: CASSYWSDPSYEQYF.

The chain recombines TRBV12-3 or TRBV12-4 with TRBJ2-4. This CDR3 is built from 14 residues. Here the CDR3 reads CASSLAIAKNIQYF.

This chain links TRBV7-2 with TRBJ2-7; TCRdb lists TRBD1, though no DNA is available to test this call. The CDR3 length is 15 residues. The germline V gene has CDR1 SGHTA and CDR2 FQGNSA. The CDR3 sequence: CASSFTTGAGYEQYF.

The genes are TRBV21-1 and TRBJ2-4; TCRdb selects TRBD1, and the lack of DNA leaves this call unchecked. TRBV21-1 is a pseudogene. The CDR3 consists of 13 residues. The CDR3 sequence: CAGEGTGRDIQYF.

V and J are TRBV29-1 and TRBJ2-4; TCRdb designates TRBD1, a call that cannot be tested without DNA. The CDR3 runs 12 residues. Germline CDR1 reads SQVTM; CDR2 reads ANQGSEA. The CDR3 sequence: CSVVGQGDIQYF.

The chain couples TRBV7-9 to TRBJ1-5. CDR1 SEHNR and CDR2 FQNEAQ come from the germline V gene (reference sequence). This CDR3 has 14 residues. The CDR3 reads CASSSDGYNQPQHF. Combining the CDR3 with reference TRBV7-9 and TRBJ1-5 gives the whole variable domain DTGVSQNPRHKITKRGQNVTFRCDPISEHNRLYWYRQTLGQGPEFLTYFQNEAQLEKSRLLSDRFSAERPKGSFSTLEIQRTEQGDSAMYLCASSSDGYNQPQHFGDGTRLSIL.

The chain is built from TRBV11-3 and TRBJ2-5; TCRdb's D gene call, TRBD2, goes unchecked for lack of DNA. Germline-derived CDR1 and CDR2 are SGHNT and YENEEA. The CDR3 runs 15 residues. The CDR3 region is CASSIREVRQETQYF.

The rearrangement links TRBV7-9 to TRBJ2-7; TCRdb gives TRBD1 as the D gene, but with no DNA this cannot be confirmed. This CDR3 comprises 14 residues. CDR1 and CDR2 from the germline V gene are SEHNR and FQNEAQ (reference sequence). CDR3 region: CASSHRDDVNEQYF. Looking up the rest from reference TRBV7-9 and TRBJ2-7 gives the full variable domain: DTGVSQNPRHKITKRGQNVTFRCDPISEHNRLYWYRQTLGQGPEFLTYFQNEAQLEKSRLLSDRFSAERPKGSFSTLEIQRTEQGDSAMYLCASSHRDDVNEQYFGPGTRLTVT.

This rearrangement joins TRBV19 to TRBJ2-1; without DNA, the TCRdb call of TRBD2 cannot be checked. The CDR3 contains 15 residues. Germline lookup yields CDR1 LNHDA and CDR2 SQIVND (reference sequence). CDR3 amino acids: CASSISGGRSDEQFF.

The J gene is TRBJ1-5, the V gene TRBV4-1; there is no DNA to check the TCRdb D call of TRBD1. In germline, CDR1 is MGHRA, CDR2 YSYEKL. The CDR3 has 16 amino acids. CDR3: CASSRETGTANQPQHF.

This sequence joins TRBV20-1 and TRBJ2-3; TCRdb's D gene call, TRBD2, goes unchecked for lack of DNA. This CDR3 has 18 residues. CDR1 DFQATT and CDR2 SNEGSKA come from the germline V gene (reference sequence). The CDR3 spells CSARDFGLAGARADTQYF.

The chain joins TRBV11-3 to TRBJ2-1; TCRdb names TRBD1, which stays unverified in the absence of DNA. This CDR3 is built from 15 residues. Germline values: CDR1 SGHNT, CDR2 YENEEA. The CDR3 region is CASSLGGTTYNEQFF.

V and J are TRBV6-4 and TRBJ2-2; absent DNA, TCRdb's TRBD1 call cannot be checked. The CDR3 has 15 residues. Per the germline V gene, CDR1 is MRHNA and CDR2 is SNTAGT. The CDR3 is CASSDSTGVTGELFF.

V usage is TRBV15 and J usage is TRBJ2-2. Germline CDR1 reads LNHNV; CDR2 reads YYDKDF (reference sequence). CDR3 length equals 13 residues. The CDR3 sequence: CATSQRDTGELFF.

CDR3 amino acids: CASSWGQGKGTDTQYF. V is TRBV6-5 and J is TRBJ2-3; checking the TCRdb D call of TRBD1 is not possible without DNA. The length of the CDR3 is 16 residues. Germline loops: CDR1 MNHEY, CDR2 SVGAGI.

The rearrangement links TRBV19 to TRBJ2-7. The CDR3 consists of 15 residues. Germline assignment: CDR1 LNHDA and CDR2 SQIVND (reference sequence). CDR3: CASSIGRGEPNEQYF.

This CDR3 reads CSAIPPGQGAESTDTQYF. The rearrangement joins TRBV20-1 to TRBJ2-3; the D call of TRBD1 rests on TCRdb alone, since no DNA is present to check it. Germline V gene lookup returns CDR1 DFQATT and CDR2 SNEGSKA (reference sequence). This CDR3 region has 18 residues.

The chain uses TRBV3-1 and TRBJ1-5; TCRdb's assignment of TRBD1 cannot be checked, as there is no DNA. Germline CDR1 is LGHDT and CDR2 is YNNKEL (reference sequence). This CDR3 has 17 amino acids. Here the CDR3 reads CASSLDRGIYSNQPQHF. The whole variable domain, filled in from reference TRBV3-1 and TRBJ1-5, reads DTAVSQTPKYLVTQMGNDKSIKCEQNLGHDTMYWYKQDSKKFLKIMFSYNNKELIINETVPNRFSPKSPDKAHLNLHINSLELGDSAVYFCASSLDRGIYSNQPQHFGDGTRLSIL.

The chain has TRBV4-3 and TRBJ2-1. CDR3 length: 12 residues. Germline CDR1 is LGHNA and CDR2 is YSLEER. The CDR3 loop is CASSQDRNEQFF.